This TCR beta chain derives from a study of CD8+CD57+ T cells in acquired aplastic anemia. About the study: Mean DNA quantity obtained from sorted CD4+ and CD8+ cells was 3 to 4 ug. For CD4+ cells, healthy donors had an average of approximately 10 million reads. General study results and limits: There were about 27 CD8+ CDR3 sequences that occurred in both patients and controls. Researchers reported that CD8+ Simpson's diversity was not significantly different in patients versus controls.

Genomic DNA, serving as template, underwent TCR beta VDJ and CDR3 profiling. A single record per CDR3 protein comes from TCRdb applying MiXCR to the reads. This table holds roughly 130,000 distinct CDR3 sequences, about 48% found once. CDR3 size: 14 residues. The junction had 5 bases not matched to a gene; V was cut back by 5 bases and J by 3 bases. The V gene's germline CDR1 is SEHNR and CDR2 FQNEAQ (reference sequence). With respect to this clonotype: Its antigen remains unidentified.

Sequencing was performed on sorted CD4+, CD8+, or CD8+CD57+ T cells (not recorded which) from PBMCs. The V gene is TRBV7-9, the J gene TRBJ2-7, with 9 bases lining up with TRBD1. This receptor was obtained from a human donor in good health, serving as a control. CDR3 residues: CASSDQGQGYEQYF. For the CDR3, the DNA is TGTGCCAGCAGCGACCAGGGACAGGGCTACGAGCAGTACTTC.